This record looks at one T cell receptor beta chain sequence and its context. Its antigen is unknown. This specimen comes from a study of cytomegalovirus exposure and HLA in healthy donors. Regarding the study as a whole: Around 160 TCR beta chains were listed as cytomegalovirus-associated.

CDR1 and CDR2 (germline): MNHEY, SMNVEV (reference sequence). The germline V and J ends were trimmed by 6 bases and 1 base, with 28 bases remaining between them. The length of the CDR3 is 20 residues. The PCR made use of 60 Vbeta and 13 Jbeta primers. Profiled with immunoSEQ multiplex PCR; TCRdb holds only in-frame clones, not every one. The table lists 120,000 to 150,000 clones, under 85% of them singletons. The receptor was derived from a woman in her forties in good health and CMV-seropositive. The chain links TRBV27 to TRBJ1-3, with D possibly TRBD1 on 6 matching bases. Input material: PBMCs. The CDR3 DNA reads as TGTGCCAGCAGCCTCCATAGTTTTTCAGAAGGGGGTACATCTGGAAACACCATATATTTT. This encodes CASSLHSFSEGGTSGNTIYF.